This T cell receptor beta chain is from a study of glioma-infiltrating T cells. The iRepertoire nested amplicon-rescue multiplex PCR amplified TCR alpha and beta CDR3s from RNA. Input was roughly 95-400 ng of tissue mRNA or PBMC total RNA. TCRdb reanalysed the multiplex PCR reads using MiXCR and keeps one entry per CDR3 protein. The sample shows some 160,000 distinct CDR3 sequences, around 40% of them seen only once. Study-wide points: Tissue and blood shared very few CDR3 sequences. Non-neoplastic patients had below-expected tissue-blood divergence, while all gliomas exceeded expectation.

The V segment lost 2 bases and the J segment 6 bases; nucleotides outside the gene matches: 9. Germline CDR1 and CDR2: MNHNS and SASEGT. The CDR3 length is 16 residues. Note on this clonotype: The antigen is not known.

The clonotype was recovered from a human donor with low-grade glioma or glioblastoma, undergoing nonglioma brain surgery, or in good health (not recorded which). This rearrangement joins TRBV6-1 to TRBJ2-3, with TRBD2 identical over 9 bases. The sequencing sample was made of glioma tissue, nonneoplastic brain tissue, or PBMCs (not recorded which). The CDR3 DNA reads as TGTGCCAGCAGTGAATTGGGCGGGAGGGCCGGGGATACGCAGTATTTT. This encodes CASSELGGRAGDTQYF.